This TCR beta chain was documented in a study of T-cell reconstitution after alpha-beta-depleted transplantation in children. In this sample, this clonotype turned up a few times. Using unique molecular identifiers, the investigators prepared the TCRbeta library. Each CDR3 protein is one row after TCRdb ran MiXCR on the PCR reads. The sample lists 800,000 to 1,000,000 distinct CDR3 sequences, 25% to 35% seen once, with about 28% in the top ten. The CDR3 has 15 amino acids. J gave up 2 bases and V 3 bases, and 7 bases lay outside the gene matches. Germline loops: CDR1 DFQATT, CDR2 SNEGSKA (reference sequence).

Sequencing used PBMCs, mostly from graft donor cells, obtained 360 days after TCRalphabeta/CD19-depleted stem cell transplant. J is TRBJ2-1 and V is TRBV20-1, with TRBD1 identical over 7 bases. This sequence was found in a boy under two years old who had a stem cell transplant for SCID, so the T cells may come from the graft donor. DNA for the CDR3: TGCAGTGCTAGCTGGACAGGTGGGCCCTACAATGAGCAGTTCTTC. Encoded protein: CSASWTGGPYNEQFF.